The following is a T cell receptor beta chain sequence with its context. This sample was included in a study of blood T cells in healthy people across ages. Germline V lookup: CDR1 MNHEY, CDR2 SMNVEV (reference sequence). The CDR3 has 17 amino acids. Then a second PCR, running roughly 7 to 11 cycles, was carried out with a sample-barcoded 5' primer and a J-beta primer mix. TCRdb itself ran the 5' RACE reads through MiXCR, one entry per CDR3 protein. The sample contains 850,000 to 1,100,000 distinct CDR3 sequences, about two fifths of which appear only once. The sequence was collected from a man aged 18 to 30 in good health. Sequencing input: blood. The chain links TRBV27 to TRBJ2-1; 10 bases line up with TRBD2. TRBJ2-7 matches the DNA end more closely, so the J call is doubtful. CDR3 bases: TGTGCCAGCAGTTTATCGATTAGCGGGGGGTACTACAATGAGCAGTACTTC. Residues: CASSLSISGGYYNEQYF.